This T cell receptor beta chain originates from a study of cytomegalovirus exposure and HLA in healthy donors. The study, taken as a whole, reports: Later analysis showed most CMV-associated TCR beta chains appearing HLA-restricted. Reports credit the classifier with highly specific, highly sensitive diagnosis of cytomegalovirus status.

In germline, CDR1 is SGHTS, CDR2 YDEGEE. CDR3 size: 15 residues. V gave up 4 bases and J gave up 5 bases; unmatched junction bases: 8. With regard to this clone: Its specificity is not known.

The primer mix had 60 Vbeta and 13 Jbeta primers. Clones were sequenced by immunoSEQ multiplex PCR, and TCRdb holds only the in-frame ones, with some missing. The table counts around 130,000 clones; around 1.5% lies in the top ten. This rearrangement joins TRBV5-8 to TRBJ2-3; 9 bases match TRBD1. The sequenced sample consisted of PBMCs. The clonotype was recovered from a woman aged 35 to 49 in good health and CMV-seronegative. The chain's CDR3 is CASSASQGARDTQYF. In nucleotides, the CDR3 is TGTGCCAGCAGCGCGTCACAGGGGGCGCGAGATACGCAGTATTTT.